The entry below describes one T cell receptor beta chain. This entry is derived from a study of OX40 agonist ivuxolimab in advanced cancers. The protocol was immunoSEQ multiplex PCR, while the TCRdb copy is restricted to in-frame clones and leaves out a portion. This table has about 42,000 clones, 75% to 90% appearing once. Germline V CDR1 and CDR2: SGHNT, YYREEE (reference sequence). Trimming removed 4 bases from V and 7 bases from J, with 14 bases in between. The CDR3 is 13 amino acids. Sequences were derived from CD4+ or CD8+ T cells sorted from blood, sampled in a trial of the OX40 agonist ivuxolimab. The receptor comes from an adult with an advanced solid tumor such as melanoma, head and neck, liver or kidney cancer. The chain uses TRBV5-4 and TRBJ1-2; D gene ambiguous. DNA of the CDR3: TGTGCCAGCAGCCCGGAGGCAAGTCGTGGCTACACCTTC. Translating it yields CASSPEASRGYTF. The entire variable domain, with the rest obtained from reference TRBV5-4 and TRBJ1-2, is as follows: ETGVTQSPTHLIKTRGQQVTLRCSSQSGHNTVSWYQQALGQGPQFIFQYYREEENGRGNFPPRFSGLQFPNYSSELNVNALELDDSALYLCASSPEASRGYTFGSGTRLTVV.